Listed below are T cell receptor beta chains from one sample, sequenced in a study of T cell changes during pregnancy in multiple sclerosis. Here immunoSEQ multiplex PCR was the method, and the copy in TCRdb shows in-frame clones only, minus some. The sample lists 48,000 or so clones; about 94% were seen once. Sequencing used CD4+ T cells from peripheral blood mononuclear cells, obtained in the first trimester of pregnancy. All receptors derive from a female donor with multiple sclerosis, enrolled in a pregnancy study. Each CDR3 is given with its conserved first and last residue. The D gene is left open where the match is weak. A row's size may be missing; if present it is once, few, many or a size class.

v_gene	d_gene	j_gene	abundance	CDR3aa	CDR3nt
TRBV7-6	TRBD1	TRBJ2-7	.	CASSQTGQGPYEQYF	TGTGCCAGCAGCCAGACTGGACAGGGGCCCTACGAGCAGTACTTC
TRBV19	.	TRBJ2-5	.	CASSIGGGQETQYF	TGTGCCAGTAGTATCGGTGGAGGGCAAGAGACCCAGTACTTC
TRBV7-9	TRBD2	TRBJ2-2	.	CASSDRIAGGRTGELFF	TGTGCCAGCAGCGATCGCATAGCGGGGGGCCGAACCGGGGAGCTGTTTTTT
TRBV5-5	TRBD1	TRBJ2-2	.	CASSLGQGETGELFF	TGTGCCAGCAGCCTGGGACAGGGGGAAACCGGGGAGCTGTTTTTT
TRBV10-3	TRBD2	TRBJ2-2	.	CASQGRLAGGGELFF	TGTGCCTCCCAAGGGCGACTAGCGGGGGGAGGGGAGCTGTTTTTT
TRBV5-1	.	TRBJ2-3	.	CASSADATGLGTDTQYF	TGCGCCAGCAGCGCGGATGCCACAGGGTTGGGCACAGATACGCAGTATTTT
TRBV7-7	.	TRBJ2-1	.	CASSLKQGGEQFF	TGTGCTAGCAGCTTAAAACAGGGTGGCGAGCAGTTCTTC
TRBV5-6	.	TRBJ1-6	.	CASSLPSSGSPLHF	TGTGCCAGCAGCCTTCCGTCCTCGGGGTCACCCCTCCACTTT
TRBV29-1	TRBD2	TRBJ2-1	.	CSVRLAGGPVNEQFF	TGCAGCGTCCGGTTGGCGGGGGGGCCGGTGAATGAGCAGTTCTTC
TRBV5-4	TRBD1	TRBJ1-6	.	CASSKDRGIDVANSPLHF	TGTGCCAGCAGCAAGGACAGGGGGATTGATGTAGCTAATTCACCCCTCCACTTT
TRBV9	TRBD2	TRBJ2-2	few	CASSVASGVNTGELFF	TGTGCCAGCAGCGTAGCTAGCGGAGTGAACACCGGGGAGCTGTTTTTT
TRBV5-6	.	TRBJ2-6	.	CASSFEGAGANVLTF	TGTGCCAGCAGCTTCGAAGGGGCCGGGGCCAACGTCCTGACTTTC
TRBV5-1	TRBD1	TRBJ1-2	.	CASSLAMGQTYGYTF	TGCGCCAGCAGCTTGGCCATGGGACAGACCTATGGCTACACCTTC
TRBV6-1	TRBD1	TRBJ1-2	.	CASVGTGFGYGYTF	TGTGCCAGCGTAGGGACAGGGTTTGGCTATGGCTACACCTTC
TRBV19	.	TRBJ1-2	.	CASSPGGTTYGYTF	TGTGCCAGTAGTCCGGGGGGAACTACCTATGGCTACACCTTC
TRBV7-6	.	TRBJ1-1	.	CASSLDQGSNTEAFF	TGTGCCAGCAGCTTAGATCAGGGTTCCAACACTGAAGCTTTCTTT
TRBV9	.	TRBJ2-3	once	CASTRGTYTDTQYF	TGTGCCAGTACCCGGGGGACCTACACAGATACGCAGTATTTT
TRBV6-5	TRBD1	TRBJ1-2	.	CASSYSGTAYGYTF	TGTGCCAGCAGTTACTCTGGGACAGCCTATGGCTACACCTTC
TRBV13	TRBD2	TRBJ2-5	.	CASSSTGGPGETQYF	TGTGCCAGCAGCTCGACGGGGGGGCCAGGAGAGACCCAGTACTTC
TRBV5-4	TRBD1	TRBJ1-1	.	CASSLGTGGGGTEAFF	TGTGCCAGCAGCTTGGGGACAGGGGGAGGTGGCACTGAAGCTTTCTTT
TRBV6-6	.	TRBJ1-1	.	CASSAAGRVSTEAFF	TGTGCCAGCAGTGCAGCGGGGCGCGTTAGCACTGAAGCTTTCTTT
TRBV5-1	TRBD1	TRBJ2-3	once	CASSSVGQSSDTQYF	TGCGCCAGCAGCTCGGTGGGACAGTCCTCAGATACGCAGTATTTT
TRBV19	.	TRBJ1-3	.	CASSTDGGRGTIYF	TGTGCCAGTAGTACGGACGGAGGTCGTGGCACCATATATTTT
TRBV18	TRBD1	TRBJ2-1	.	CASSSLSGGGEQFF	TGTGCCAGCTCATCACTCTCAGGGGGCGGTGAGCAGTTCTTC
TRBV5-8	.	TRBJ2-1	.	CASSLTGVVNEQFF	TGTGCCAGCAGCTTGACCGGGGTGGTCAATGAGCAGTTCTTC